What follows are 18 T cell receptor beta chains derived from one specimen sequenced in a study of cytomegalovirus exposure and HLA in healthy donors. PCR involved 60 Vbeta and 13 Jbeta primers. Generated by immunoSEQ multiplex PCR, the TCRdb table keeps only in-frame clones and is missing some. The table shows about 160,000 clones, with over 80% occurring only once. Sequencing was performed on PBMCs. The receptors shown here come from a man aged 50-60 years in good health and CMV-seropositive.

The J gene is TRBJ2-1, the V gene TRBV27; 12 positions agree with TRBD2. This CDR3 contains 14 residues. The V segment lost 8 bases and the J segment 3 bases; nucleotides outside the gene matches: 2. The V gene's germline CDR1 is MNHEY and CDR2 SMNVEV (reference sequence). The CDR3: CASAGLAGYNEQFF. The CDR3 DNA reads as TGTGCCAGCGCGGGACTAGCGGGCTACAATGAGCAGTTCTTC.

The V and J genes are TRBV4-1 and TRBJ1-2; D is perhaps TRBD1 (6 bases). CDR1 MGHRA and CDR2 YSYEKL come from the germline V gene. With 2 bases removed from V and 2 bases from J, the gap between germline ends came to 12 bases. The CDR3 runs 15 residues. CDR3 amino acids: CASSQLTGSNYGYTF. The CDR3 nucleotides read TGCGCCAGCAGCCAACTGACAGGTTCGAACTATGGCTACACCTTC.

The chain couples TRBV2 to TRBJ2-5; TRBD1 aligns across 7 bases. There are 15 residues in the CDR3. Germline assignment: CDR1 SNHLY and CDR2 FYNNEI. V trimming: 7 bases; J trimming: 5 bases; junction bases outside the gene matches: 13. CDR3 sequence (DNA): TGTGCCAGCATGTTCGAAGGGGGCTATTGGGAGACCCAGTACTTC. Amino acid sequence: CASMFEGGYWETQYF.

This clone was seen a few times. The chain employs TRBV28 and TRBJ2-4, with TRBD2 matching over 7 bases. Germline CDR1 and CDR2: MDHEN and SYDVKM. The CDR3 has 16 amino acids. Trimming took 6 bases from V and 0 from J; bases not matched to a gene: 8. The CDR3 DNA reads TGTGCCAGCAGCTTCCTGGGGGGGGAAGCCAAAAACATTCAGTACTTC. Protein: CASSFLGGEAKNIQYF. Full variable domain (remainder filled in from reference TRBV28 and TRBJ2-4): DVKVTQSSRYLVKRTGEKVFLECVQDMDHENMFWYRQDPGLGLRLIYFSYDVKMKEKGDIPEGYSVSREKKERFSLILESASTNQTSMYLCASSFLGGEAKNIQYFGAGTRLSVL.

V and J are TRBV4-3 and TRBJ2-7, with 8 nucleotides matching TRBD2. The V gene's germline CDR1 is LGHNA and CDR2 YSLEER. This CDR3 contains 16 residues. The V gene end was trimmed by 0 bases and the J gene end by 6 bases; junction bases not matched to a gene: 10. The CDR3 region is CASSQDRTGAGGEQYF. CDR3 bases: TGCGCCAGCAGCCAAGATCGAACGGGGGCGGGAGGCGAGCAGTACTTC.

This rearrangement joins TRBV9 to TRBJ2-3; 10 nucleotides line up with TRBD2. Trimming removed 2 bases from V and 5 bases from J; junction bases left unmatched: 8. The CDR3 runs 16 residues. In germline, CDR1 is SGDLS, CDR2 YYNGEE. The CDR3 DNA follows: TGTGCCAGCAGCGTTGTACCTAGCGGGGGTGGAGATACGCAGTATTTT. It is translated as CASSVVPSGGGDTQYF.

This rearrangement joins TRBV2 to TRBJ1-2; the match to TRBD1 covers 9 bases. The CDR3 covers 15 residues. Trimming at V came to 4 bases and at J to 6 bases, leaving 9 bases not matched to a gene. Germline V gene sequence: CDR1 SNHLY, CDR2 FYNNEI. The DNA of the CDR3 is TGTGCCAGCAGTGCCCTACAGGGGGCGGCGGATGGCTACACCTTC. Translating it yields CASSALQGAADGYTF.

The rearrangement links TRBV6-5 to TRBJ1-4; D remains unclear. This CDR3 has 13 residues. Germline loops: CDR1 MNHEY, CDR2 SVGAGI. Trimming removed 2 bases at V and 5 bases at J, with 6 bases between. CDR3 amino acids: CASSYPTNEKLFF. CDR3 sequence (DNA): TGTGCCAGCAGTTACCCGACAAATGAAAAACTGTTTTTT.

The chain joins TRBV28 to TRBJ1-2, with no clear D. V lost 7 bases and J 0 bases, leaving 6 bases between the germline ends. Germline CDR1 reads MDHEN; CDR2 reads SYDVKM. The CDR3 totals 12 residues. The CDR3 sequence: CASIATNYGYTF. CDR3 bases: TGTGCCAGCATCGCGACTAACTATGGCTACACCTTC.

The chain employs TRBV11-3 and TRBJ2-1; D possibly corresponds to TRBD2 (5 bases). Germline V gene lookup returns CDR1 SGHNT and CDR2 YENEEA. The CDR3 is made up of 16 amino acids. Deletions cut 0 bases from V and 7 bases from J, with 16 bases between. The CDR3 is CASSLDLGARWNEQFF. CDR3 DNA: TGTGCCAGCAGCTTAGATTTGGGAGCTCGCTGGAATGAGCAGTTCTTC.

This clone appeared a single time. J is TRBJ2-2 and V is TRBV2; TRBD2 matches at 7 bases. The germline V gene encodes CDR1 SNHLY and CDR2 FYNNEI. This CDR3 has 17 residues. J was trimmed by 0 bases and V by 3 bases; bases with no gene match: 7. This CDR3 reads CASSEWARGANTGELFF. DNA of the CDR3: TGTGCCAGCAGTGAGTGGGCCCGGGGGGCGAACACCGGGGAGCTGTTTTTT.

The chain employs TRBV4-2 and TRBJ2-3; maybe TRBD2 (5 bases). V shed 3 bases and J shed 5 bases, with 6 bases lying between them. CDR3 length: 12 residues. Germline CDR1 and CDR2: LGHNA and YNFKEQ. CDR3 in DNA: TGTGCCAGCAGCCAGAGGGAAGATACGCAGTATTTT. This codes for CASSQREDTQYF.

This chain connects TRBV2 to TRBJ1-4; D gene uncertain. Trimming stripped 8 bases from V and 2 bases from J, with 12 bases between. The CDR3 sequence is 14 residues long. The germline CDR1 and CDR2 sequences are SNHLY and FYNNEI. CDR3 residues: CASLRGGTNEKLFF. The CDR3 region has the DNA TGTGCCAGCTTACGGGGAGGGACTAATGAAAAACTGTTTTTT.

A single count supports this clone. The J gene is TRBJ1-3, the V gene TRBV21-1; the table's D gene call, TRBD1, was not cross checked with the DNA. TRBV21-1 is designated a pseudogene. The CDR3 covers 15 residues. This chain's CDR3 is CASITDRLSGNTIYF. The CDR3 DNA sequence: TGTGCCAGCATCACAGACAGGCTCTCTGGAAACACCATATATTTT.

This clone turned up a few times. This sequence joins TRBV28 and TRBJ1-1; TRBD1 agrees at 7 bases. CDR1 and CDR2 from the germline V gene are MDHEN and SYDVKM. V lost 7 bases, J lost 7 bases, and 3 bases stayed unmatched. CDR3 length: 11 amino acids. CDR3 DNA sequence: TGTGCCAGCACGACAGGGCTTGAAGCTTTCTTT. Amino acid sequence: CASTTGLEAFF.

The chain joins TRBV28 to TRBJ2-2; possible D gene TRBD2, 5 bases. The CDR3 has 14 amino acids. Germline values: CDR1 MDHEN, CDR2 SYDVKM. V shed 2 bases and J shed 6 bases, with 10 bases lying between them. CDR3 amino acids: CASSLLRGSGELFF. The CDR3 bases are TGTGCCAGCAGTTTACTACGGGGTTCCGGGGAGCTGTTTTTT. Combining the CDR3 with reference TRBV28 and TRBJ2-2 gives the whole variable domain DVKVTQSSRYLVKRTGEKVFLECVQDMDHENMFWYRQDPGLGLRLIYFSYDVKMKEKGDIPEGYSVSREKKERFSLILESASTNQTSMYLCASSLLRGSGELFFGEGSRLTVL.

This rearrangement joins TRBV7-9 to TRBJ1-5; D gene ambiguous. Deletions cut 3 bases from V and 5 bases from J, with 14 bases between. The CDR3 is made up of 15 amino acids. Germline V CDR1 and CDR2: SEHNR, FQNEAQ (reference sequence). The CDR3 reads CASSLGLRSHQPQHF. The CDR3 DNA reads TGTGCCAGCAGCTTGGGCCTACGGTCCCATCAGCCCCAGCATTTT. The entire variable domain, with the rest obtained from reference TRBV7-9 and TRBJ1-5, is as follows: DTGVSQNPRHKITKRGQNVTFRCDPISEHNRLYWYRQTLGQGPEFLTYFQNEAQLEKSRLLSDRFSAERPKGSFSTLEIQRTEQGDSAMYLCASSLGLRSHQPQHFGDGTRLSIL.

This sequence joins TRBV5-4 and TRBJ1-6; tentatively, D is TRBD1 (6 bases). The CDR3 spans 14 residues. Germline V gene data show CDR1 as SGHNT and CDR2 as YYREEE (reference sequence). Between the trimmed V and J ends, which lost 3 bases and 7 bases, there was a span of 11 bases. The CDR3 sequence is CASSSETGNSPLHF. The CDR3 coding sequence is TGTGCCAGCAGCTCTGAAACAGGGAATTCACCCCTCCACTTT.